A single sample is the source of the 18 T cell receptor beta chains below, sequenced in a study of siplizumab effects on memory and regulatory T cells. Measured with immunoSEQ multiplex PCR; TCRdb has only the in-frame clones, and not every one. Among 90,000 to 120,000 clones listed, over 90% were seen once. The sequencing sample was made of Tregs sorted from blood. These receptors all come from a human donor in good health.

V gene TRBV7-2 combines with J gene TRBJ1-2; D uncertain. The CDR3 length is 13 residues. V was clipped by 5 bases and J by 0 bases, with 7 bases between them. The V gene's germline CDR1 is SGHTA and CDR2 FQGNSA. CDR3 nucleotides: TGTGCCAGCAGCGTAGGATCTAACTATGGCTACACCTTC. Protein sequence: CASSVGSNYGYTF.

The rearrangement uses TRBV4-1 and TRBJ2-5; perhaps TRBD2 as D (6 bases). The CDR3 sequence is 16 residues long. From germline, CDR1 is MGHRA and CDR2 YSYEKL. V shed 0 bases and J shed 3 bases, with 14 bases lying between them. CDR3 nucleotide sequence: TGCGCCAGCAGCCAAGATTTTATCGGGACTGAAGAGACCCAGTACTTC. Translated, it gives CASSQDFIGTEETQYF.

V is TRBV7-6 and J is TRBJ2-2; TRBD2 might be the D (6 bases). V lost 4 bases to trimming and J lost 3 bases, with 9 bases between them. Germline loops: CDR1 SGHVS, CDR2 FNYEAQ. This CDR3 has 14 amino acids. Here the CDR3 DNA reads TGTGCCAGCAGCTGGCGGGATGACACCGGGGAGCTGTTTTTT. Translation: CASSWRDDTGELFF.

V gene TRBV9 combines with J gene TRBJ1-6; no clear D. This CDR3 has 12 residues. Between the trimmed V and J ends, which lost 7 bases and 7 bases, there was a span of 9 bases. Germline V lookup: CDR1 SGDLS, CDR2 YYNGEE. The CDR3 coding sequence is TGTGCCAGCGGACGCCTCAATTCACCCCTCCACTTT. Translated, it gives CASGRLNSPLHF.

This clone showed up just once. The V and J genes are TRBV10-2 and TRBJ2-2; no clear D gene. The V gene lost 3 bases and the J gene lost 1 base, with 3 bases spanning the gap. The CDR3 consists of 13 residues. CDR1 is WSHSY and CDR2 is SAAADI in the germline V gene. CDR3: CASSDWNTGELFF. The CDR3 DNA follows: TGCGCCAGCAGTGATTGGAACACCGGGGAGCTGTTTTTT.

The chain recombines TRBV11-3 with TRBJ2-3; TRBD2 is a possible D gene (6 bases). CDR1 and CDR2 (germline): SGHNT, YENEEA. The CDR3 is 13 residues long. The germline V and J ends were trimmed by 3 bases and 10 bases, with 14 bases remaining between them. Here the CDR3 DNA reads TGTGCCAGCAGCTTGGTCCTTAGCGGACCGCAGTATTTT. This gives the protein CASSLVLSGPQYF.

The genes are TRBV19 and TRBJ1-5; weak D call: TRBD1 (6 bases). Per the germline V gene, CDR1 is LNHDA and CDR2 is SQIVND (reference sequence). The CDR3 is 14 residues long. V was cut by 6 bases and J by 4 bases, with 13 bases left in between. Written as DNA, the CDR3 is TGTGCCAGTAGATTCGGACAGTCTAATCAGCCCCAGCATTTT. Amino acids: CASRFGQSNQPQHF.

The chain joins TRBV11-2 to TRBJ2-7, with D maybe TRBD1 (6 bases). V was cut by 5 bases and J by 7 bases, with 18 bases left in between. The CDR3 is 14 amino acids. Germline V lookup: CDR1 SGHAT, CDR2 FQNNGV. The CDR3 bases are TGTGCCAGCAGCCCCGACGGACAGCTCTCTGAGCAGTACTTC. Translation gives CASSPDGQLSEQYF.

This sequence joins TRBV4-1 and TRBJ1-5; D is undetermined. The germline gives CDR1 MGHRA, CDR2 YSYEKL. The V and J ends lost 1 base and 3 bases respectively, with 13 bases between them. The CDR3 runs 16 residues. CDR3 in amino acids: CASSQVQELLNQPQHF. The CDR3 DNA sequence: TGCGCCAGCAGCCAAGTACAAGAGCTTCTCAATCAGCCCCAGCATTTT.

V usage is TRBV15 and J usage is TRBJ2-7; no definite D call. The germline gives CDR1 LNHNV, CDR2 YYDKDF (reference sequence). The CDR3 length is 14 residues. Deletions cut 2 bases from V and 7 bases from J, with 15 bases between. CDR3 in DNA: TGTGCCACCAGCAGAACCCCCAGGTACTCGGAGCAGTACTTC. The encoded protein is CATSRTPRYSEQYF.

The rearrangement uses TRBV2 and TRBJ2-3; tentatively, D is TRBD2 (6 bases). CDR3 length: 13 amino acids. Trimming pared 8 bases from V and 2 bases from J, leaving 11 bases between. Germline assignment: CDR1 SNHLY and CDR2 FYNNEI. This CDR3 is CASSAGPTDTQYF. The DNA of the CDR3 is TGTGCCAGCTCAGCGGGCCCCACAGATACGCAGTATTTT. The entire variable domain, with the rest obtained from reference TRBV2 and TRBJ2-3, is as follows: EPEVTQTPSHQVTQMGQEVILRCVPISNHLYFYWYRQILGQKVEFLVSFYNNEISEKSEIFDDQFSVERPDGSNFTLKIRSTKLEDSAMYFCASSAGPTDTQYFGPGTRLTVL.

The rearrangement uses TRBV6-5 and TRBJ1-2; TRBD1 matches 7 bases. Germline V gene lookup returns CDR1 MNHEY and CDR2 SVGAGI. V gave up 2 bases and J gave up 6 bases; unmatched junction bases: 6. The length of the CDR3 is 14 residues. The CDR3 DNA sequence: TGTGCCAGCAGTTACCTGACAGGGACAAATGGCTACACCTTC. Protein: CASSYLTGTNGYTF.

The gene calls are TRBV7-9 and TRBJ1-2, with D perhaps TRBD1 (5 bases). Germline CDR1 SEHNR, CDR2 FQNEAQ (reference sequence). V was shortened by 5 bases and J by 7 bases, with 20 bases between the two germline ends. The CDR3 has 15 amino acids. Here the CDR3 reads CASSPLGDVQGGYTF. DNA for the CDR3: TGTGCCAGCAGCCCCCTCGGGGATGTGCAGGGTGGCTACACCTTC.

CDR3 amino acids: CASRDRGPRSGYTF. The CDR3 DNA sequence: TGTGCCAGCAGGGACAGGGGGCCAAGAAGTGGCTACACCTTC. The rearrangement links TRBV6-6 to TRBJ1-2, with 11 bases identical to TRBD1. J was trimmed by 7 bases and V by 6 bases; bases with no gene match: 7. The CDR3 totals 14 residues. In germline, CDR1 is MNHNY, CDR2 SVGAGI (reference sequence).

This chain connects TRBV6-5 to TRBJ2-7; possible D gene TRBD1, 5 bases. CDR1 MNHEY and CDR2 SVGAGI come from the germline V gene. The CDR3 totals 14 residues. Trimming removed 0 bases at V and 3 bases at J, with 9 bases between. The CDR3 loop reads CASSYSRQSYEQYF. Written as DNA, the CDR3 is TGTGCCAGCAGTTACTCGCGACAGAGCTACGAGCAGTACTTC.

The chain joins TRBV27 to TRBJ1-6; D remains unclear. Germline CDR1 reads MNHEY; CDR2 reads SMNVEV (reference sequence). V was pared by 2 bases and J by 1 base, with 6 bases between. The CDR3 consists of 15 residues. This chain's CDR3 is CASSLSSSYNSPLHF. The CDR3 coding sequence is TGTGCCAGCAGTTTAAGCTCTTCCTATAATTCACCCCTCCACTTT.

The rearrangement joins TRBV13 to TRBJ1-1, with 8 bases identical to TRBD1. Per germline, CDR1 PRHDT and CDR2 FYEKMQ (reference sequence). J was trimmed by 5 bases and V by 5 bases; bases with no gene match: 4. This CDR3 spans 13 amino acids. The CDR3 protein is CASSPTGGTEAFF. DNA for the CDR3: TGTGCCAGCAGCCCCACAGGGGGAACTGAAGCTTTCTTT. The full variable domain, completed using reference TRBV13 and TRBJ1-1, is AAGVIQSPRHLIKEKRETATLKCYPIPRHDTVYWYQQGPGQDPQFLISFYEKMQSDKGSIPDRFSAQQFSDYHSELNMSSLELGDSALYFCASSPTGGTEAFFGQGTRLTVV.

The chain employs TRBV19 and TRBJ2-1, with D possibly TRBD2 on 5 matching bases. Germline CDR1 is LNHDA and CDR2 is SQIVND (reference sequence). The CDR3 loop spans 14 amino acids. Trimming took 3 bases from V and 2 from J, leaving 8 bases between them. The CDR3 spells CASSIGVTYNEQFF. DNA for the CDR3: TGTGCCAGTAGTATCGGGGTCACCTACAATGAGCAGTTCTTC. Based on the CDR3 plus reference TRBV19 and TRBJ2-1, the full variable domain is DGGITQSPKYLFRKEGQNVTLSCEQNLNHDAMYWYRQDPGQGLRLIYYSQIVNDFQKGDIAEGYSVSREKKESFPLTVTSAQKNPTAFYLCASSIGVTYNEQFFGPGTRLTVL.